The following is a T cell receptor beta chain sequence with its context. Its target is unknown. This record comes from a study of shared clonotypes between healthy human individuals. The junction had 8 bases not matched to a gene; V was cut back by 5 bases and J by 7 bases. Germline CDR1 and CDR2: SQVTM and ANQGSEA. The CDR3 spans 13 residues. Overall study findings and caveats: Memory subsets had estimated richness that was generally smaller than that of naive subsets. Owing to a small donor count, the genetic and exposure-history diversity represented was limited. In contrast to clonotypes shared by all four donors, non-shared clonotypes had lower generation probabilities.

Some clones are missing from TCRdb's copy, which holds only in-frame ones; the method was immunoSEQ multiplex PCR. The repertoire has 2 million to 3 million clones, more than 85% of them found once; the top ten carry 0.36%. Sequencing was carried out using naive CD4+ T cells from PBMCs. The subset was: CD45RA+ positively selected. This TCR derives from a man between 18 and 35 years old in good health. Some clones in this sample may be carry-over from other donors' samples. The chain carries TRBV29-1 and TRBJ1-1; 9 bases match TRBD1. The CDR3 loop is CSVKGQGALEAFF. Here the CDR3 DNA reads TGCAGCGTTAAGGGACAGGGAGCGCTTGAAGCTTTCTTT.